Listed below are T cell receptor beta chains from one sample, sequenced in a study of control samples from healthy donors and cancer patients. TCRdb keeps only in-frame clones here, not all; method: immunoSEQ multiplex PCR. The table includes 170,000 or so clones, about 91% detected once. The material sequenced was blood. These receptors were collected from a woman aged 40 to 50 in good health. CDR3s include the opening cysteine and the closing phenylalanine or tryptophan. D genes are given only for firm matches. The size of a clone is reported for some rows only, either as once, few or many, or as a class for expanded clones.

V gene: TRBV7-9
clone size: few
J gene: TRBJ1-6
D gene: -
CDR3 protein: CASSSGPSPLHF
CDR3 DNA: TGTGCCAGCAGTTCCGGGCCCTCACCCCTCCACTTT

V gene: TRBV10-3
clone size: -
J gene: TRBJ2-2
D gene: -
CDR3 protein: CAISEHFVEELFF
CDR3 DNA: TGTGCCATCAGTGAGCACTTCGTCGAGGAGCTGTTTTTT

V gene: TRBV7-9
clone size: -
J gene: TRBJ2-5
D gene: -
CDR3 protein: CASSSSLGQETQYF
CDR3 DNA: TGTGCCAGCAGCTCTTCACTCGGCCAAGAGACCCAGTACTTC

V gene: TRBV7-6
clone size: -
J gene: TRBJ2-5
D gene: -
CDR3 protein: CASSPRMPQETQYF
CDR3 DNA: TGTGCCAGCAGCCCAAGGATGCCACAAGAGACCCAGTACTTC

V gene: TRBV11-2
clone size: -
J gene: TRBJ2-3
D gene: -
CDR3 protein: CASSLMGLNTDTQYF
CDR3 DNA: TGTGCCAGCAGCTTAATGGGGCTAAACACAGATACGCAGTATTTT

V gene: TRBV6-5
clone size: -
J gene: TRBJ2-1
D gene: -
CDR3 protein: CATSYGREQFF
CDR3 DNA: TGTGCCACATCATACGGAAGGGAGCAGTTCTTC

V gene: TRBV2
clone size: -
J gene: TRBJ2-1
D gene: -
CDR3 protein: CASSEGTGRVNYNEQFF
CDR3 DNA: TGTGCCAGCAGTGAAGGGACAGGGAGGGTTAACTACAATGAGCAGTTCTTC

V gene: TRBV2
clone size: -
J gene: TRBJ1-5
D gene: TRBD1
CDR3 protein: CASMADRNQPQHF
CDR3 DNA: TGTGCCAGCATGGCGGACAGGAATCAGCCCCAGCATTTT

V gene: TRBV6-1
clone size: -
J gene: TRBJ1-2
D gene: -
CDR3 protein: CASSEPGQIVNRYTF
CDR3 DNA: TGTGCCAGCAGTGAACCCGGGCAGATCGTAAACCGCTACACCTTC

V gene: TRBV28
clone size: -
J gene: TRBJ1-5
D gene: -
CDR3 protein: CASSSTAGNQPQHF
CDR3 DNA: TGTGCCAGCAGTTCTACCGCCGGCAATCAGCCCCAGCATTTT

V gene: TRBV6-6
clone size: once
J gene: TRBJ2-7
D gene: TRBD1
CDR3 protein: CASSSWGTDAYEQYF
CDR3 DNA: TGTGCCAGCAGTTCGTGGGGGACAGATGCCTACGAGCAGTACTTC

V gene: TRBV6-5
clone size: -
J gene: TRBJ1-1
D gene: TRBD1
CDR3 protein: CASSFTGVNTEAFF
CDR3 DNA: TGTGCCAGCAGTTTCACAGGGGTGAACACTGAAGCTTTCTTT

V gene: TRBV7-9
clone size: -
J gene: TRBJ1-2
D gene: -
CDR3 protein: CASSLAQGIDGYTF
CDR3 DNA: TGTGCCAGCAGCTTAGCACAGGGAATTGATGGCTACACCTTC

V gene: TRBV6-5
clone size: -
J gene: TRBJ1-2
D gene: -
CDR3 protein: CASRRDTNYGYTF
CDR3 DNA: TGTGCCAGCAGACGGGACACCAACTATGGCTACACCTTC

V gene: TRBV19
clone size: -
J gene: TRBJ2-7
D gene: TRBD2
CDR3 protein: CASSPPAGTSSYEQYF
CDR3 DNA: TGTGCCAGTAGTCCCCCCGCCGGGACTAGCTCCTACGAGCAGTACTTC

V gene: TRBV3-1/TRBV3-2
clone size: -
J gene: TRBJ2-3
D gene: TRBD2
CDR3 protein: CASSQDTGGHDTQYF
CDR3 DNA: TGTGCCAGCAGCCAAGATACGGGGGGGCACGATACGCAGTATTTT

V gene: TRBV6-5
clone size: -
J gene: TRBJ1-1
D gene: TRBD1
CDR3 protein: CASSGQGMNTEAFF
CDR3 DNA: TGTGCCAGCAGCGGACAGGGAATGAACACTGAAGCTTTCTTT

V gene: TRBV4-1
clone size: -
J gene: TRBJ1-2
D gene: -
CDR3 protein: CASSHQGRADYGYTF
CDR3 DNA: TGCGCCAGCAGCCACCAGGGGAGGGCAGACTATGGCTACACCTTC

V gene: TRBV15
clone size: -
J gene: TRBJ2-5
D gene: TRBD2
CDR3 protein: CATSPSGGAGLETQYF
CDR3 DNA: TGTGCCACCAGTCCTAGCGGGGGGGCGGGGTTGGAGACCCAGTACTTC

V gene: TRBV3-1/TRBV3-2
clone size: -
J gene: TRBJ1-2
D gene: -
CDR3 protein: CASSQRYQANYGYTF
CDR3 DNA: TGTGCCAGCAGCCAGAGGTATCAGGCGAACTATGGCTACACCTTC

V gene: TRBV19
clone size: -
J gene: TRBJ1-2
D gene: -
CDR3 protein: CASSSRYEGYGYTF
CDR3 DNA: TGTGCCAGTAGTTCACGGTACGAGGGGTATGGCTACACCTTC

V gene: TRBV5-1
clone size: once
J gene: TRBJ1-2
D gene: -
CDR3 protein: CASSLGGDNYGYTF
CDR3 DNA: TGCGCCAGCAGCTTGGGCGGAGATAACTATGGCTACACCTTC

V gene: TRBV6-1
clone size: -
J gene: TRBJ1-3
D gene: TRBD1
CDR3 protein: CASSEATGGLGNTIYF
CDR3 DNA: TGTGCCAGCAGTGAAGCGACAGGGGGTTTAGGAAACACCATATATTTT

V gene: TRBV18
clone size: -
J gene: TRBJ1-2
D gene: TRBD1
CDR3 protein: CASSPAGGDYGYTF
CDR3 DNA: TGTGCCAGCTCACCAGCAGGGGGCGACTATGGCTACACCTTC

V gene: TRBV6-5
clone size: -
J gene: TRBJ1-1
D gene: -
CDR3 protein: CASSYGVQAPNTEAFF
CDR3 DNA: TGTGCCAGCAGTTACGGTGTTCAGGCCCCGAACACTGAAGCTTTCTTT

V gene: TRBV18
clone size: -
J gene: TRBJ2-1
D gene: -
CDR3 protein: CASSPPAGDEQFF
CDR3 DNA: TGTGCCAGCTCACCACCGGCAGGGGATGAGCAGTTCTTC

V gene: TRBV27
clone size: -
J gene: TRBJ1-6
D gene: -
CDR3 protein: CASSPQSPLNSPLHF
CDR3 DNA: TGTGCCAGCAGCCCCCAGTCCCCGCTGAATTCACCCCTCCACTTT

V gene: TRBV15
clone size: -
J gene: TRBJ2-1
D gene: TRBD2
CDR3 protein: CATSTGGGPYNEQFF
CDR3 DNA: TGTGCCACCTCGACCGGGGGGGGCCCCTACAATGAGCAGTTCTTC

V gene: TRBV29-1
clone size: -
J gene: TRBJ1-1
D gene: TRBD1
CDR3 protein: CSVVLQGAGEAFF
CDR3 DNA: TGCAGCGTTGTACTACAGGGGGCTGGTGAAGCTTTCTTT

V gene: TRBV11-2
clone size: once
J gene: TRBJ2-2
D gene: TRBD1
CDR3 protein: CASSSNLIGQGLSGELFF
CDR3 DNA: TGTGCCAGCAGCTCCAACCTAATCGGACAGGGCCTGTCCGGGGAGCTGTTTTTT

V gene: TRBV2
clone size: -
J gene: TRBJ1-1
D gene: -
CDR3 protein: CASSVEGGVTEAFF
CDR3 DNA: TGTGCCAGCAGTGTGGAGGGAGGGGTCACTGAAGCTTTCTTT

V gene: TRBV6-6
clone size: -
J gene: TRBJ1-4
D gene: TRBD1
CDR3 protein: CASSQQLGQIDRKLFF
CDR3 DNA: TGTGCCAGCAGTCAACAACTGGGACAGATAGACCGAAAACTGTTTTTT

V gene: TRBV7-9
clone size: -
J gene: TRBJ2-3
D gene: -
CDR3 protein: CASSSTGTVTDTQYF
CDR3 DNA: TGTGCCAGCAGCTCTACCGGGACTGTGACAGATACGCAGTATTTT

V gene: TRBV14
clone size: -
J gene: TRBJ1-2
D gene: -
CDR3 protein: CASSQNQVAYGYTF
CDR3 DNA: TGTGCCAGCAGCCAAAATCAGGTAGCCTATGGCTACACCTTC

V gene: TRBV3-1/TRBV3-2
clone size: -
J gene: TRBJ2-7
D gene: -
CDR3 protein: CASSQGWGNEQYF
CDR3 DNA: TGTGCCAGCAGCCAAGGGTGGGGGAACGAGCAGTACTTC

V gene: TRBV6-5
clone size: -
J gene: TRBJ1-2
D gene: -
CDR3 protein: CASKGEWANTF
CDR3 DNA: TGTGCCAGCAAAGGGGAGTGGGCTAACACCTTC

V gene: TRBV14
clone size: -
J gene: TRBJ2-1
D gene: TRBD2
CDR3 protein: CASSPGGGPLDEQFF
CDR3 DNA: TGTGCCAGCAGCCCCGGGGGGGGGCCCCTGGATGAGCAGTTCTTC

V gene: TRBV27
clone size: once
J gene: TRBJ1-1
D gene: TRBD1
CDR3 protein: CASSYGQGWGTEAFF
CDR3 DNA: TGTGCCAGCAGTTACGGACAGGGATGGGGCACTGAAGCTTTCTTT

V gene: TRBV20-1
clone size: -
J gene: TRBJ1-1
D gene: -
CDR3 protein: CSARRDTEAFF
CDR3 DNA: TGCAGTGCTAGGAGGGACACTGAAGCTTTCTTT

V gene: TRBV19
clone size: -
J gene: TRBJ2-3
D gene: -
CDR3 protein: CASSIGGHGDTQYF
CDR3 DNA: TGTGCCAGTAGTATTGGGGGGCATGGAGATACGCAGTATTTT

V gene: TRBV25-1
clone size: -
J gene: TRBJ1-4
D gene: TRBD1
CDR3 protein: CASGGTGRSDEKLFF
CDR3 DNA: TGTGCCAGCGGGGGGACAGGGCGGAGTGATGAAAAACTGTTTTTT

V gene: TRBV20-1
clone size: -
J gene: TRBJ2-5
D gene: TRBD2
CDR3 protein: CSASGGTQYF
CDR3 DNA: TGCAGTGCATCGGGGGGGACCCAGTACTTC

V gene: TRBV7-9
clone size: -
J gene: TRBJ2-7
D gene: TRBD2
CDR3 protein: CASSQTSGGPRSYEQYF
CDR3 DNA: TGTGCCAGCAGTCAGACTAGCGGGGGGCCGAGGTCCTACGAGCAGTACTTC

V gene: TRBV19
clone size: once
J gene: TRBJ2-7
D gene: -
CDR3 protein: CASSPHYPFHEQYF
CDR3 DNA: TGTGCCAGTAGTCCGCACTATCCATTCCACGAGCAGTACTTC

V gene: TRBV18
clone size: -
J gene: TRBJ2-4
D gene: TRBD1
CDR3 protein: CASSPGTGGDLPIQYF
CDR3 DNA: TGTGCCAGCTCACCAGGGACAGGGGGCGATTTACCCATTCAGTACTTC